This TCR beta chain was captured in a study of tumor-infiltrating lymphocytes in localized non-small cell lung cancer. The CDR3 spans 14 residues. CDR1 is SQVTM, CDR2 ANQGSEA, per germline. The junction had 5 bases not matched to a gene; V was cut back by 6 bases and J by 1 base. Assay: immunoSEQ multiplex PCR; the TCRdb copy retains only in-frame clones and omits some. The table shows roughly 24,000 clones, with roughly two thirds occurring only once. The genes are TRBV29-1 and TRBJ2-2; 7 bases are a match to TRBD1. The origin of this receptor is a human donor with non-small cell lung cancer. The sample taken for sequencing was lung tumor tissue. This chain's CDR3 is CSVRDSLNTGELFF. The CDR3 DNA sequence: TGCAGCGTCCGGGACAGCCTGAACACCGGGGAGCTGTTTTTT.